These 30 T cell receptor beta chains came from one sample sequenced in a study of post-analysis software for immune sequencing data. Study results and caveats: TRBV5-6, TRBV5-1 and TRBV20-1 were among about 5 TRBV segments more frequent in patients than controls.

Unique molecular identifiers featured in each of the TCR beta cDNA libraries. A single record per CDR3 protein comes from TCRdb applying MiXCR to the PCR reads. The sample has about 540,000 distinct CDR3 sequences, roughly 34% seen once. Their antigen targets remain unknown. Sequenced material: blood. The receptors come from a girl aged 2 to 17 with multiple sclerosis.

This clonotype was seen a handful of times. The chain employs TRBV11-2 and TRBJ2-4; no definite D call. CDR1 is SGHAT, CDR2 FQNNGV, per germline. The V end was cut by 0 bases, the J end by 5 bases, with 5 bases between. This CDR3 has 13 amino acids. The CDR3: CASSLDTQNIQYF. DNA of the CDR3: TGTGCCAGCAGCTTAGATACGCAAAACATTCAGTACTTC.

CDR3 sequence: CASSYLSASYGYTF. For the CDR3, the DNA is TGTGCCAGCAGTTATTTGTCAGCTTCCTATGGCTACACCTTC. The chain uses TRBV6-2 or TRBV6-3 and TRBJ1-2; D not certain. CDR1 is MNHEY, CDR2 SVGEGT, per germline. The CDR3 length is 14 residues. V lost 3 bases and J lost 4, with 12 bases in between.

In this sample, this clonotype turned up a few times. The chain couples TRBV5-1 to TRBJ2-5; 8 bases are shared with TRBD2. Trimming took 0 bases from V and 4 from J; bases not matched to a gene: 2. The CDR3 consists of 14 residues. The germline gives CDR1 SGHRS, CDR2 YFSETQ. Written as DNA, the CDR3 is TGCGCCAGCAGCTTGGCCACTAGCGGAGAGACCCAGTACTTC. This translates into CASSLATSGETQYF.

V is TRBV5-6 and J is TRBJ2-3; the D is unclear. CDR1 is SGHDT and CDR2 is YYEEEE in the germline V gene. This CDR3 has 17 amino acids. V lost 0 bases and J lost 0, with 14 bases in between. This chain's CDR3 is CASSLAATTLSTDTQYF. The CDR3 nucleotides are TGTGCCAGCAGCTTGGCGGCGACAACCCTAAGCACAGATACGCAGTATTTT.

This clonotype was recorded a few times. The chain recombines TRBV5-1 with TRBJ2-5; D remains unclear. Per the germline V gene, CDR1 is SGHRS and CDR2 is YFSETQ. This CDR3 spans 15 amino acids. The V end was cut by 2 bases, the J end by 2 bases, with 13 bases between. CDR3 coding DNA: TGCGCCAGCAGCTTTCTTGACACCGCACAAGAGACCCAGTACTTC. Residues: CASSFLDTAQETQYF.

The rearrangement uses TRBV28 and TRBJ1-4, with TRBD1 as a possible D gene (6 bases). The CDR3 extends over 13 amino acids. Trimming cost V 10 bases and J 5 bases, with 14 bases left between them. From germline, CDR1 is MDHEN and CDR2 SYDVKM. CDR3: CAIGRGDNEKLFF. CDR3 nucleotides: TGTGCCATCGGGAGGGGGGACAATGAAAAACTGTTTTTT.

The rearrangement links TRBV27 to TRBJ1-4; unclear D gene. This CDR3 contains 15 residues. Germline V gene sequence: CDR1 MNHEY, CDR2 SMNVEV (reference sequence). Trimming removed 4 bases from V and 7 bases from J, with 16 bases in between. This CDR3 reads CASSSPAAGSEKLFF. DNA of the CDR3: TGTGCCAGCAGTTCCCCGGCTGCGGGTAGTGAAAAACTGTTTTTT.

This clonotype was seen at least ten times. This chain joins TRBV20-1 and TRBJ2-7; 12 bases fit TRBD2. J was trimmed by 2 bases and V by 6 bases; bases with no gene match: 14. The germline gives CDR1 DFQATT, CDR2 SNEGSKA (reference sequence). This CDR3 is 17 amino acids long. The CDR3 spells CSAPLRTSGVLTYEQYF. CDR3 coding DNA: TGCAGTGCCCCCCTGAGGACTAGCGGGGTCCTAACCTACGAGCAGTACTTC.

The chain has TRBV5-5 and TRBJ2-3; the match to TRBD1 covers 8 bases. The V segment lost 1 base and the J segment 4 bases; nucleotides outside the gene matches: 11. The CDR3 spans 17 residues. CDR1 and CDR2 (germline): SGHKS, YYEKEE (reference sequence). The chain's CDR3 is CASSLPTQGARADTQYF. The DNA of the CDR3 is TGTGCCAGCAGCTTGCCCACGCAGGGGGCGCGGGCAGATACGCAGTATTTT.

J is TRBJ2-3 and V is TRBV29-1, with TRBD2 matching over 7 bases. CDR1 and CDR2 from the germline V gene are SQVTM and ANQGSEA. The CDR3 is made up of 14 amino acids. After removal of 8 bases from V and 1 base from J, the junction contained 9 bases not matched to a gene. Here the CDR3 DNA reads TGCAGCCTACAAGCGGGGAGGGGCACAGATACGCAGTATTTT. Translating it yields CSLQAGRGTDTQYF.

This chain joins TRBV29-1 and TRBJ2-5; tentatively, D is TRBD2 (5 bases). V lost 5 bases and J 2 bases, leaving 12 bases between the germline ends. Germline V gene data show CDR1 as SQVTM and CDR2 as ANQGSEA. The CDR3 runs to 13 residues. The CDR3 here is CSVPTSTQETQYF. DNA of the CDR3: TGCAGCGTTCCCACTAGTACTCAAGAGACCCAGTACTTC. The full variable domain, completed using reference TRBV29-1 and TRBJ2-5, is SAVISQKPSRDICQRGTSLTIQCQVDSQVTMMFWYRQQPGQSLTLIATANQGSEATYESGFVIDKFPISRPNLTFSTLTVSNMSPEDSSIYLCSVPTSTQETQYFGPGTRLLVL.

This clonotype was seen at least ten times. This rearrangement joins TRBV20-1 to TRBJ1-6; D not certain. This CDR3 region has 15 residues. Between the trimmed V and J ends, which lost 3 bases and 7 bases, there was a span of 16 bases. Germline lookup yields CDR1 DFQATT and CDR2 SNEGSKA (reference sequence). The CDR3 reads CSARPRVPLNSPLHF. CDR3 nucleotide sequence: TGCAGTGCTAGGCCGCGGGTACCGTTAAATTCACCCCTCCACTTT.

This clonotype was counted between two and nine times. The CDR3: CSASPRTGGTDTQYF. CDR3 bases: TGCAGTGCTAGCCCTCGGACAGGGGGCACAGATACGCAGTATTTT. The chain employs TRBV20-1 and TRBJ2-3, with 9 bases identical to TRBD1. The V and J ends lost 3 bases and 1 base, in that order; junction bases with no gene match: 5. This CDR3 spans 15 amino acids. CDR1 and CDR2 (germline): DFQATT, SNEGSKA (reference sequence).

The rearrangement links TRBV20-1 to TRBJ2-3; D ambiguous. Germline V gene lookup returns CDR1 DFQATT and CDR2 SNEGSKA (reference sequence). The CDR3 has 12 amino acids. Trimming left V 6 bases short and J 6 bases short, with 13 bases between. This chain's CDR3 is CSANQALDTQYF. CDR3 DNA sequence: TGCAGTGCAAACCAGGCCCTTGATACGCAGTATTTT.

The gene calls are TRBV6-5 and TRBJ2-3; TRBD2 is a possible D gene (5 bases). Germline CDR1 reads MNHEY; CDR2 reads SVGAGI. The CDR3 is made up of 14 amino acids. V was cut by 7 bases and J by 2 bases, with 13 bases left in between. CDR3 coding DNA: TGTGCCAGCACGAGGGAACCCGACACAGATACGCAGTATTTT. Protein sequence: CASTREPDTDTQYF.

The chain links TRBV9 to TRBJ2-5; D gene unclear. V lost 2 bases and J lost 4, with 15 bases in between. Per germline, CDR1 SGDLS and CDR2 YYNGEE. The CDR3 length is 15 residues. The CDR3 DNA reads TGTGCCAGCAGCGTTTCGCCTCGACCCTTAGAGACCCAGTACTTC. Protein sequence: CASSVSPRPLETQYF.

The chain uses TRBV3-1 and TRBJ1-2; possible D gene TRBD1, 5 bases. The germline V and J ends were trimmed by 1 base and 7 bases, with 16 bases remaining between them. The CDR3 length is 15 residues. Looked up from germline, CDR1 is LGHDT and CDR2 is YNNKEL (reference sequence). CDR3 DNA: TGTGCCAGCAGCCAAGGTACAGTCATCGGGGCTGGCTACACCTTC. Its protein is CASSQGTVIGAGYTF.

This clonotype was found a few times. The V call is TRBV7-2, the J call TRBJ1-6; no clear D gene. CDR1 SGHTA and CDR2 FQGNSA come from the germline V gene. Trimming pared 2 bases from V and 7 bases from J, leaving 9 bases between. CDR3 length equals 14 residues. The CDR3 DNA reads as TGTGCCAGCAGCTTAAGGGCAGCCAATTCACCCCTCCACTTT. This sequence encodes CASSLRAANSPLHF. Drawing the rest from reference TRBV7-2 and TRBJ1-6, the complete variable domain is GAGVSQSPSNKVTEKGKDVELRCDPISGHTALYWYRQSLGQGLEFLIYFQGNSAPDKSGLPSDRFSAERTGGSVSTLTIQRTQQEDSAVYLCASSLRAANSPLHFGNGTRLTVT.

The genes are TRBV19 and TRBJ2-3; a weak D match, TRBD2 (6 bases). In germline, CDR1 is LNHDA, CDR2 SQIVND (reference sequence). Trimming removed 9 bases at V and 4 bases at J, with 11 bases between. The CDR3 is 12 residues long. CDR3 DNA: TGTGCCAGCGGGGACTCGCCAGATACGCAGTATTTT. It codes for CASGDSPDTQYF.

The rearrangement links TRBV29-1 to TRBJ2-4; D may match TRBD1 or TRBD2 (6 bases each). The closer fit of TRBJ2-7 to the DNA end suggests the J call may be wrong. The CDR3 runs to 11 residues. CDR1 and CDR2 (germline): SQVTM, ANQGSEA. The CDR3 sequence: CSVGGGFEQYF. The CDR3 nucleotides read TGCAGCGTTGGAGGGGGGTTCGAGCAGTACTTC.

The rearrangement links TRBV6-6 to TRBJ2-3; perhaps TRBD1 as D (6 bases). V shed 6 bases and J shed 0 bases, with 16 bases lying between them. Germline CDR1 reads MNHNY; CDR2 reads SVGAGI (reference sequence). The CDR3 length is 16 residues. The chain's CDR3 is CASSEPLQGSTDTQYF. Written as DNA, the CDR3 is TGTGCCAGCAGCGAACCCTTACAGGGAAGCACAGATACGCAGTATTTT.

The rearrangement uses TRBV10-3 and TRBJ2-5; TRBD1 matches at 8 bases. With the DNA end fitting TRBJ2-7 better, the J assignment may be wrong. This CDR3 has 15 residues. Germline V gene sequence: CDR1 ENHRY, CDR2 SYGVKD. CDR3 nucleotides: TGTGCCATCAGTGAGGGCCAGGGGGCGGTGTACGAGCAGTACTTC. It encodes CAISEGQGAVYEQYF.

This clonotype was seen a handful of times. J is TRBJ2-1 and V is TRBV3-1, with TRBD1 matching 11 bases. This CDR3 comprises 14 residues. CDR1 is LGHDT, CDR2 YNNKEL, per germline (reference sequence). V lost 3 bases to trimming and J lost 10 bases; unmatched junction nucleotides: 5. The chain's CDR3 is CASSHGQGAIEQFF. Written as DNA, the CDR3 is TGTGCCAGCAGCCACGGACAGGGGGCTATCGAGCAGTTCTTC.

This clonotype was picked up a small number of times. The rearrangement links TRBV7-2 to TRBJ2-7; 13 nucleotides line up with TRBD2. Looked up from germline, CDR1 is SGHTA and CDR2 is FQGNSA. The J segment lost 4 bases and the V segment lost 1 base, leaving 4 bases of the junction unmatched. The CDR3 is 16 amino acids. In nucleotides, the CDR3 is TGTGCCAGCAGCTTAGTAGGGACTAGCGGGGAGTACGAGCAGTACTTC. Amino acids: CASSLVGTSGEYEQYF.

J is TRBJ2-6 and V is TRBV20-1; weak D call: TRBD2 (6 bases). Germline CDR1 is DFQATT and CDR2 is SNEGSKA (reference sequence). Between the trimmed V and J ends, which lost 6 bases and 0 bases, there was a span of 12 bases. This CDR3 has 15 residues. The CDR3 region is CSATRHSSGANVLTF. For the CDR3, the DNA is TGCAGTGCGACTAGACACAGCTCTGGGGCCAACGTCCTGACTTTC.

The CDR3 region has the DNA TGTGCCAGCAGCCCGAGACAGGGGCAGGACTATGGCTACACCTTC. Protein product: CASSPRQGQDYGYTF. The chain couples TRBV4-2 to TRBJ1-2, with 8 bases fitting TRBD1. V dropped 4 bases and J dropped 3; count of bases not matched to a gene: 7. This CDR3 is built from 15 residues. Germline V gene sequence: CDR1 LGHNA, CDR2 YNFKEQ.

V gene TRBV6-5 combines with J gene TRBJ1-2; a possible D gene is TRBD1 (5 bases). V lost 0 bases, J lost 3 bases, and 11 bases lay in between. From germline, CDR1 is MNHEY and CDR2 SVGAGI. CDR3 length: 15 residues. The CDR3 DNA follows: TGTGCCAGCAGTTACTCGAAATCGGGGGACTATGGCTACACCTTC. This sequence encodes CASSYSKSGDYGYTF.

This clonotype was observed a handful of times. This sequence joins TRBV11-2 and TRBJ2-1; the D gene is possibly TRBD2 (5 bases). CDR1 and CDR2 from the germline V gene are SGHAT and FQNNGV. V was trimmed by 6 bases and J by 3 bases, leaving 15 bases between them. This CDR3 has 15 residues. CDR3 in DNA: TGTGCCAGCAGAAGGCCCTTCGGGATCTACAATGAGCAGTTCTTC. Residues: CASRRPFGIYNEQFF.

This clonotype was seen a few times. This chain links TRBV20-1 with TRBJ2-3; 9 nucleotides match TRBD1. In germline, CDR1 is DFQATT, CDR2 SNEGSKA (reference sequence). The CDR3 loop spans 13 amino acids. The CDR3 coding sequence is TGCGCCGCGGGACAGGGAAGCACAGATACGCAGTATTTT. Translating gives CAAGQGSTDTQYF.

The chain recombines TRBV12-3 or TRBV12-4 with TRBJ1-6; maybe TRBD1 (5 bases). This CDR3 has 15 residues. V was pared by 7 bases and J by 4 bases, with 14 bases between. DNA of the CDR3: TGTGCCAGCATAATCCTGGGGGAGTATAATTCACCCCTCCACTTT. As protein: CASIILGEYNSPLHF.